This TCR beta chain was documented in a study of blood T cell repertoires in COVID-19. Study-wide background: COVID-19 samples collected from the United States, Italy and Spain covered acute and convalescent phases.

V was trimmed by 2 bases and J by 1 base, leaving 10 bases between them. Germline CDR1 is KGHSH and CDR2 is LQKENI. The CDR3 extends over 15 amino acids. Assay used: immunoSEQ multiplex PCR; TCRdb lists only in-frame clones, some missing. The sample gives about 480,000 clones, roughly 90% of which show up once; 1.5% to 2% is in the top ten. Self-reported history from a screening survey and questionnaire set each donor's cohort. This receptor was obtained from a woman between 40 and 50 years old who had recovered from COVID-19. Sequencing input: PBMCs or T cells enriched from blood (not recorded which). The chain has TRBV18 and TRBJ2-3, with a weak D call TRBD2 (5 bases). Here the CDR3 reads CASSPIVGGTDTQYF. Written as DNA, the CDR3 is TGTGCCAGCTCACCAATCGTGGGAGGCACAGATACGCAGTATTTT.